A single sample is the source of the 19 T cell receptor beta chains below, sequenced in a study of blood T cell repertoires in COVID-19. Sequencing was performed with immunoSEQ multiplex PCR; in TCRdb, only in-frame clones are kept and a portion is missing. The sample has approximately 170,000 clones, roughly 83% seen once. The source material was PBMCs or T cells enriched from blood (not recorded which). These receptors were collected from a woman aged 50 to 65 who had recovered from COVID-19.

The rearrangement uses TRBV4-1 and TRBJ1-5; D is unclear. CDR3 length: 15 amino acids. Germline assignment: CDR1 MGHRA and CDR2 YSYEKL. Trimming stripped 1 base from V and 4 bases from J, with 11 bases between. The CDR3 loop is CASSQAGVRNQPQHF. The CDR3 DNA is TGCGCCAGCAGCCAAGCCGGGGTGAGGAATCAGCCCCAGCATTTT.

This clone has a handful of counts. The chain links TRBV5-1 to TRBJ2-5; D is perhaps TRBD1 (6 bases). Per the germline V gene, CDR1 is SGHRS and CDR2 is YFSETQ. This CDR3 has 14 amino acids. V shed 1 base and J shed 3 bases, with 10 bases lying between them. The CDR3 is CASSLSGVEETQYF. The CDR3 coding sequence is TGCGCCAGCAGCTTGTCAGGGGTAGAAGAGACCCAGTACTTC.

A remark on this clone: Other DNA sequences from this sample encode an identical CDR3 as well. The gene calls are TRBV27 and TRBJ2-3, with 8 nucleotides matching TRBD1. V lost 6 bases, J lost 3 bases, and 5 bases stayed unmatched. The germline V gene encodes CDR1 MNHEY and CDR2 SMNVEV (reference sequence). This CDR3 is built from 14 residues. CDR3 residues: CASSWTGPTDTQYF. CDR3 nucleotide sequence: TGTGCCAGCAGCTGGACAGGGCCGACAGATACGCAGTATTTT.

The gene calls are TRBV7-2 and TRBJ2-4; possible D gene TRBD2, 6 bases. In germline, CDR1 is SGHTA, CDR2 FQGNSA. V was clipped by 0 bases and J by 0 bases, with 15 bases between them. CDR3 length: 18 residues. The CDR3 loop reads CASSLAVQGREAKNIQYF. The CDR3 nucleotides read TGTGCCAGCAGCTTAGCTGTACAAGGGCGGGAAGCCAAAAACATTCAGTACTTC.

This chain connects TRBV2 to TRBJ2-3; 10 bases map to TRBD2. The germline CDR1 and CDR2 sequences are SNHLY and FYNNEI. V dropped 8 bases and J dropped 7; count of bases not matched to a gene: 12. The CDR3 sequence is 15 residues long. The CDR3 sequence: CASSEGGLATHTQYF. The CDR3 region has the DNA TGTGCCAGCTCTGAGGGGGGACTAGCGACCCATACGCAGTATTTT.

The chain couples TRBV29-1 to TRBJ1-2; D might be TRBD1 (6 bases). Germline assignment: CDR1 SQVTM and CDR2 ANQGSEA. The length of the CDR3 is 12 residues. V was clipped by 6 bases and J by 3 bases, with 11 bases between them. CDR3 nucleotide sequence: TGCAGCGTCACAACAGGGTACTATGGCTACACCTTC. Translated: CSVTTGYYGYTF.

The rearrangement uses TRBV2 and TRBJ1-6; 7 nucleotides match TRBD1. Per germline, CDR1 SNHLY and CDR2 FYNNEI. J lost 8 bases, V lost 3 bases, and 7 bases had no gene match. The CDR3 is 15 amino acids. This CDR3 is CASSDLQGSDSPLHF. The CDR3 DNA sequence: TGTGCCAGCAGTGACCTACAGGGGTCTGATTCACCCCTCCACTTT.

This rearrangement joins TRBV5-1 to TRBJ2-3, with D tentatively TRBD2 (6 bases). The CDR3 has 15 amino acids. Trimming removed 4 bases from V and 2 bases from J, with 14 bases in between. Looked up from germline, CDR1 is SGHRS and CDR2 is YFSETQ. The DNA for the CDR3 is TGCGCCAGCAGCCTGGGGACTTTGGTCACAGATACGCAGTATTTT. Protein product: CASSLGTLVTDTQYF.

Comment on this clone: Other DNA variants within this sample encode the same CDR3. This sequence joins TRBV5-6 and TRBJ1-1; D gene unclear. The germline gives CDR1 SGHDT, CDR2 YYEEEE. V gave up 1 base and J gave up 4 bases, with 5 bases separating them. The length of the CDR3 is 12 residues. This CDR3 is CASSLRGTEAFF. CDR3 sequence (DNA): TGTGCCAGCAGCTTGCGGGGCACTGAAGCTTTCTTT.

The chain joins TRBV18 to TRBJ2-1; 7 bases are a match to TRBD2. Germline assignment: CDR1 KGHSH and CDR2 LQKENI. This CDR3 comprises 14 residues. Unmatched junction bases numbered 2, after V lost 0 bases and J lost 6 bases. CDR3 loop: CASSPPSGPNEQFF. As DNA, the CDR3 is TGTGCCAGCTCACCACCTAGCGGGCCCAATGAGCAGTTCTTC. The full variable domain, with the rest looked up from reference TRBV18 and TRBJ2-1, is NAGVMQNPRHLVRRRGQEARLRCSPMKGHSHVYWYRQLPEEGLKFMVYLQKENIIDESGMPKERFSAEFPKEGPSILRIQQVVRGDSAAYFCASSPPSGPNEQFFGPGTRLTVL.

Notes on this clone: One end of the junction varies from germline; a read error may be responsible. The chain carries TRBV2 and TRBJ2-5, with 8 bases lining up with TRBD2. This CDR3 is built from 15 residues. The V gene's germline CDR1 is SNHLY and CDR2 FYNNEI. The CDR3 coding sequence is TGTGCCCGCCGGCCCCAGCGGGGGACCCAAGGGACCCAGTACTTC. It translates to CARRPQRGTQGTQYF.

The chain employs TRBV6-5 and TRBJ1-2; D remains ambiguous. V lost 0 bases to trimming and J lost 8 bases, with 13 bases between them. The CDR3 extends over 14 amino acids. CDR1 is MNHEY and CDR2 is SVGAGI in the germline V gene. For the CDR3, the DNA is TGTGCCAGCAGTTACTCGATGAGGGATGGAGGCTACACCTTC. Encoded protein: CASSYSMRDGGYTF.

This clone was recorded only once. This rearrangement joins TRBV7-9 to TRBJ1-5; D is unresolved. Trimming took 1 base from V and 6 from J, leaving 7 bases between them. Germline CDR1 and CDR2: SEHNR and FQNEAQ (reference sequence). The CDR3 sequence is 13 residues long. CDR3 amino acids: CASSLESGQPQHF. In nucleotides, the CDR3 is TGTGCCAGCAGCTTAGAATCAGGTCAGCCCCAGCATTTT.

The rearrangement links TRBV2 to TRBJ1-3; a possible D gene is TRBD1 (6 bases). V lost 3 bases, J lost 0 bases, and 18 bases lay in between. Germline CDR1 and CDR2: SNHLY and FYNNEI. The CDR3 is made up of 18 amino acids. DNA for the CDR3: TGTGCCAGCAGTGATTTATCTTACGACAGGCGCTCTGGAAACACCATATATTTT. Protein sequence: CASSDLSYDRRSGNTIYF.

The rearrangement joins TRBV29-1 to TRBJ1-2; D gene uncertain. V lost 4 bases and J lost 2, with 11 bases in between. Germline values: CDR1 SQVTM, CDR2 ANQGSEA. The length of the CDR3 is 13 residues. CDR3 sequence (DNA): TGCAGCGTTGTGCCGCAGATGAACTATGGCTACACCTTC. The encoded protein is CSVVPQMNYGYTF.

This chain joins TRBV13 and TRBJ2-1; the D gene is possibly TRBD2 (6 bases). Germline V lookup: CDR1 PRHDT, CDR2 FYEKMQ (reference sequence). V was clipped by 5 bases and J by 7 bases, with 15 bases between them. This CDR3 contains 14 residues. CDR3 bases: TGTGCCAGCAGCCAGCGACTAGTTGCAAATGAGCAGTTCTTC. Its translation: CASSQRLVANEQFF.

The chain joins TRBV10-1 to TRBJ1-1; D not resolved. V was cut by 4 bases and J by 0 bases, with 6 bases left in between. CDR1 WNHNN and CDR2 SYGVQD come from the germline V gene (reference sequence). CDR3 length: 13 residues. DNA of the CDR3: TGCGCCAGCAGTGGGCTCATGAACACTGAAGCTTTCTTT. It is translated as CASSGLMNTEAFF.

The V call is TRBV5-6, the J call TRBJ1-2; D is possibly TRBD1 (5 bases). V lost 2 bases and J lost 7, with 15 bases in between. This CDR3 contains 14 residues. From germline, CDR1 is SGHDT and CDR2 YYEEEE. The CDR3: CASSFQGRAGGYTF. CDR3 in DNA: TGTGCCAGCAGCTTCCAGGGAAGGGCTGGTGGCTACACCTTC.

This clone was counted a few times. The rearrangement links TRBV30 to TRBJ1-3; no clear D gene. Trimming pared 4 bases from V and 4 bases from J, leaving 8 bases between. This CDR3 spans 12 amino acids. In germline, CDR1 is GTSNPN, CDR2 SVGIG (reference sequence). The DNA for the CDR3 is TGTGCCTGGACTAGACCGGGAAACACCATATATTTT. This gives the protein CAWTRPGNTIYF.